This entry lists 20 T cell receptor beta chains sequenced from one sample in a study of shared clonotypes between healthy human individuals (dated by TCRdb to between 2020 and 2021). Library generation was performed with the immunoSEQ multiplex PCR assay. Sourced from immuneACCESS, this table was stored by TCRdb with only in-frame sequences that have V and J called. A share of the clones is absent; for the studies checked, an unresolved V gene accounts for under half, and the remainder has no known explanation. This sample lists some 980,000 clones; 60% to 85% were detected once. The ten largest make up over 1.3% of the sample. Specimen: memory CD4+ T cells sorted from blood. The cell subset or site label, read with the paper, signifies: CD45RA-negative fraction. Receptors originate from a man between 18 and 35 years old in good health.

Worth noting for this clone: Sequence at one end of the junction differs from germline and may be a read error. V gene TRBV7-7 combines with J gene TRBJ2-1, with 11 bases identical to TRBD2. The V gene's germline CDR1 is SSHAT and CDR2 FNYEAQ (reference sequence). The CDR3 is made up of 17 amino acids. The DNA of the CDR3 is TGTGCTAGCAGCCTAGGTAAGGGACTAGCGGACCTAAATGAGCAGTTCTTC. Translated: CASSLGKGLADLNEQFF.

This clone was recorded only once. V gene TRBV30 combines with J gene TRBJ2-2, with TRBD2 identical over 7 bases. The CDR3 runs 15 residues. In germline, CDR1 is GTSNPN, CDR2 SVGIG (reference sequence). The J segment lost 3 bases and the V segment lost 0 bases, leaving 4 bases of the junction unmatched. The CDR3 DNA reads TGTGCCTGGAGTGTGAGGCGGGGGTACACCGGGGAGCTGTTTTTT. Translation gives CAWSVRRGYTGELFF.

This clone has more than one count but fewer than ten. The chain recombines TRBV27 with TRBJ2-7; TRBD1 matches at 11 bases. This CDR3 contains 15 residues. Germline lookup yields CDR1 MNHEY and CDR2 SMNVEV (reference sequence). J gave up 7 bases and V 2 bases, and 7 bases lay outside the gene matches. CDR3 nucleotides: TGTGCCAGCAGTTTACAAGGACAGGGGGCGGGGGAGCAGTACTTC. Encoded protein: CASSLQGQGAGEQYF.

CDR3 in DNA: TGTGCCAGCAGCAGGACAGGGGTGGCCTATGGCTACACCTTC. Translating it yields CASSRTGVAYGYTF. The gene calls are TRBV5-6 and TRBJ1-2, with TRBD1 identical over 9 bases. Per germline, CDR1 SGHDT and CDR2 YYEEEE. This CDR3 is 14 amino acids long. The trim removed 4 bases at V and 4 bases at J, leaving 5 bases unmatched.

The chain couples TRBV6-1 to TRBJ2-2; weak D call: TRBD1 (5 bases). CDR3 length equals 14 residues. The germline gives CDR1 MNHNS, CDR2 SASEGT. The ends were cut back, 2 bases at V and 6 bases at J, with 10 bases in the middle. As DNA, the CDR3 is TGTGCCAGCAGTGAACATCTAGGGGCCGGGGAGCTGTTTTTT. As protein: CASSEHLGAGELFF.

The gene calls are TRBV30 and TRBJ2-7, with D perhaps TRBD2 (6 bases). V was shortened by 3 bases and J by 0 bases, with 18 bases between the two germline ends. This CDR3 has 16 amino acids. Germline CDR1 and CDR2: GTSNPN and SVGIG (reference sequence). The CDR3 DNA sequence: TGTGCCTGGAGCTTGGGGTCCGGACTAAGCTCCTACGAGCAGTACTTC. It translates to CAWSLGSGLSSYEQYF.

This clone was observed a handful of times. The chain is built from TRBV6-1 and TRBJ1-1; D unclear. The CDR3 totals 12 residues. CDR1 and CDR2 from the germline V gene are MNHNS and SASEGT. Trimming left V 6 bases short and J 5 bases short, with 10 bases between. The CDR3: CASSAVATEAFF. The CDR3 DNA follows: TGTGCCAGCAGCGCGGTGGCAACTGAAGCTTTCTTT.

V usage is TRBV18 and J usage is TRBJ1-5; 8 bases map to TRBD1. CDR3 length equals 15 residues. After removal of 3 bases from V and 3 bases from J, the junction contained 4 bases not matched to a gene. CDR1 KGHSH and CDR2 LQKENI come from the germline V gene. The CDR3 region is CASSPQGANNQPQHF. The CDR3 DNA reads TGTGCCAGCTCACCTCAGGGGGCAAACAATCAGCCCCAGCATTTT.

This clone has just a few counts. The chain has TRBV14 and TRBJ2-3; the D is unclear. The CDR3 spans 13 residues. Trimming shortened V by 5 bases and J by 5 bases, and 11 bases separated the two germline ends. In germline, CDR1 is SGHDN, CDR2 FVKESK. Here the CDR3 reads CASSFSHQDTQYF. In DNA, the CDR3 is TGTGCCAGCAGCTTCTCTCATCAAGATACGCAGTATTTT.

There are many counts of this clone. The chain's CDR3 is CASSLEDAYEQYF. The CDR3, as DNA: TGCGCCAGCAGCTTGGAGGACGCGTACGAGCAGTACTTC. The V and J genes are TRBV5-1 and TRBJ2-7, with D unclear. The V gene's germline CDR1 is SGHRS and CDR2 YFSETQ. The CDR3 is 13 residues long. Trimming pared 0 bases from V and 4 bases from J, leaving 8 bases between.

V and J are TRBV5-1 and TRBJ2-7; weak D call: TRBD1 (6 bases). CDR3 length: 12 amino acids. V lost 10 bases, J lost 4 bases, and 15 bases lay in between. CDR1 and CDR2 (germline): SGHRS, YFSETQ. CDR3: CASGETGYEQYF. As DNA, the CDR3 is TGCGCCTCAGGGGAGACTGGGTACGAGCAGTACTTC.

In its sample, this clone was seen a few times. The CDR3 nucleotides read TGTGCCAGCAGCTTGCCGGGGGCCCAGAACACTGAAGCTTTCTTT. Its translation is CASSLPGAQNTEAFF. The chain employs TRBV5-4 and TRBJ1-1; possibly TRBD1 for D (6 bases). Trimming left V 1 base short and J 1 base short, with 11 bases between. The CDR3 is 15 residues long. Per the germline V gene, CDR1 is SGHNT and CDR2 is YYREEE (reference sequence).

The count of this clone is one. The CDR3 region has the DNA TGTGCCAGCAGCTCTCACGGACAGGGTTACAATGAGCAGTTCTTC. Translation: CASSSHGQGYNEQFF. The V call is TRBV5-6, the J call TRBJ2-1, with 8 bases that match TRBD1. The V segment lost 3 bases and the J segment 4 bases; nucleotides outside the gene matches: 6. Germline CDR1 is SGHDT and CDR2 is YYEEEE. The CDR3 runs 15 residues. Supplemented by reference TRBV5-6 and TRBJ2-1, the full variable domain reads DAGVTQSPTHLIKTRGQQVTLRCSPKSGHDTVSWYQQALGQGPQFIFQYYEEEERQRGNFPDRFSGHQFPNYSSELNVNALLLGDSALYLCASSSHGQGYNEQFFGPGTRLTVL.

Only a few counts were recorded for this clone. The chain combines TRBV27 with TRBJ2-1; D possibly uses TRBD1 or TRBD2 (6 bases each). The ends were cut back, 2 bases at V and 0 bases at J, with 11 bases in the middle. Germline lookup yields CDR1 MNHEY and CDR2 SMNVEV (reference sequence). The CDR3 is 16 residues long. CDR3 in DNA: TGTGCCAGCAGTTTAAGGAGGGGGAGCTCCTACAATGAGCAGTTCTTC. Protein sequence: CASSLRRGSSYNEQFF.

This chain links TRBV4-1 with TRBJ2-1, with TRBD2 matching 14 bases. Germline assignment: CDR1 MGHRA and CDR2 YSYEKL. The length of the CDR3 is 17 residues. Losses at the gene ends were 4 bases for V and 6 bases for J; bases not matched to a gene: 8. The CDR3 loop is CASSLGLAGEAGNEQFF. As DNA, the CDR3 is TGCGCCAGCAGCCTGGGACTAGCGGGGGAAGCGGGCAATGAGCAGTTCTTC.

The gene calls are TRBV7-6 and TRBJ2-1, with D unclear. The V and J ends lost 4 bases and 3 bases respectively, with 7 bases between them. In germline, CDR1 is SGHVS, CDR2 FNYEAQ. This CDR3 has 13 residues. As DNA, the CDR3 is TGTGCCAGCAGCTACCAGTACTACAATGAGCAGTTCTTC. Translation: CASSYQYYNEQFF. Full variable domain (rest looked up from reference TRBV7-6 and TRBJ2-1): GAGVSQSPRYKVTKRGQDVALRCDPISGHVSLYWYRQALGQGPEFLTYFNYEAQQDKSGLPNDRFSAERPEGSISTLTIQRTEQRDSAMYRCASSYQYYNEQFFGPGTRLTVL.

The chain uses TRBV5-1 and TRBJ1-5; a possible D gene is TRBD1 (5 bases). Germline V lookup: CDR1 SGHRS, CDR2 YFSETQ. V lost 0 bases and J lost 4, with 8 bases in between. The CDR3 consists of 14 residues. The DNA of the CDR3 is TGCGCCAGCAGCTTGGGGGACGCTAATCAGCCCCAGCATTTT. Its translation: CASSLGDANQPQHF.

V and J are TRBV6-5 and TRBJ1-2, with unresolved D. Germline CDR1 reads MNHEY; CDR2 reads SVGAGI. V lost 0 bases to trimming and J lost 7 bases, with 15 bases between them. This CDR3 comprises 15 residues. CDR3 DNA: TGTGCCAGCAGTTACTCGAGTGGAGGGCGGGGTGGCTACACCTTC. Protein product: CASSYSSGGRGGYTF.

As regards this clone: This may be a read error, as it is one base from a much larger clone. Different DNA sequences within this sample yield the same CDR3. V gene TRBV18 combines with J gene TRBJ1-1; no clear D. From germline, CDR1 is KGHSH and CDR2 LQKENI. CDR3 length: 13 amino acids. V was clipped by 3 bases and J by 1 base, with 6 bases between them. As DNA, the CDR3 is TGTGCCAGCTCACCGGACGGGAACACTGAAGCTTTCTTT. It encodes CASSPDGNTEAFF.

This clone has only a few counts. The chain is built from TRBV5-8 and TRBJ2-3; D gene unclear. Trimming stripped 0 bases from V and 3 bases from J, with 8 bases between. The CDR3 consists of 14 residues. Germline V CDR1 and CDR2: SGHTS, YDEGEE. The CDR3 region is CASSLGIRTDTQYF. CDR3 coding DNA: TGTGCCAGCAGCTTGGGTATAAGGACAGATACGCAGTATTTT.